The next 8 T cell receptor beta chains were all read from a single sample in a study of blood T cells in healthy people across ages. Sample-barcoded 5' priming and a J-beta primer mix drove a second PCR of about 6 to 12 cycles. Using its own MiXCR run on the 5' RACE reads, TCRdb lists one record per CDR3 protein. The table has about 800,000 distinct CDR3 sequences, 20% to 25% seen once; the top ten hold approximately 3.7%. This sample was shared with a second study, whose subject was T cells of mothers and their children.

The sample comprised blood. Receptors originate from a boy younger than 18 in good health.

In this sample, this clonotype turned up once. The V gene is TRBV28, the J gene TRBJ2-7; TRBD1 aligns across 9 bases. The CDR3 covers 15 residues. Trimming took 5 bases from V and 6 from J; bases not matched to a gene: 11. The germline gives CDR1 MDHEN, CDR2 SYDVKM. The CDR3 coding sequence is TGTGCCAGCAGTACGGGACAGGGTCCCCCTTCCGAGCAGTACTTC. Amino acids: CASSTGQGPPSEQYF. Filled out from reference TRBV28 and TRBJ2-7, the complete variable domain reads DVKVTQSSRYLVKRTGEKVFLECVQDMDHENMFWYRQDPGLGLRLIYFSYDVKMKEKGDIPEGYSVSREKKERFSLILESASTNQTSMYLCASSTGQGPPSEQYFGPGTRLTVT.

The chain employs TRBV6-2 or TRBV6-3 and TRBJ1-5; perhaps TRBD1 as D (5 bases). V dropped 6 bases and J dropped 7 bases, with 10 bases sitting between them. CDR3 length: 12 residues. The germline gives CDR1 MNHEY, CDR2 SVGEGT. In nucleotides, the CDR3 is TGTGCCAGCAGACAGGACCTACAGCCCCAGCATTTT. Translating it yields CASRQDLQPQHF.

CDR3 nucleotide sequence: TGTGCCAGCAGCCCTGGGGCTAGCGGGGGCTATGAGCAGTTCTTC. Residues: CASSPGASGGYEQFF. The rearrangement links TRBV5-6 to TRBJ2-1; 10 bases align to TRBD2. The CDR3 consists of 15 residues. Germline V gene lookup returns CDR1 SGHDT and CDR2 YYEEEE. The V segment lost 4 bases and the J segment 8 bases; nucleotides outside the gene matches: 9.

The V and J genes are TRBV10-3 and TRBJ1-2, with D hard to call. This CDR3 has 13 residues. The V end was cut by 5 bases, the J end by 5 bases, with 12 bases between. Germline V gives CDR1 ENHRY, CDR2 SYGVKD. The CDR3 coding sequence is TGTGCCATCAGTCCCGGGTCCACATATGGCTACACCTTC. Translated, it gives CAISPGSTYGYTF.

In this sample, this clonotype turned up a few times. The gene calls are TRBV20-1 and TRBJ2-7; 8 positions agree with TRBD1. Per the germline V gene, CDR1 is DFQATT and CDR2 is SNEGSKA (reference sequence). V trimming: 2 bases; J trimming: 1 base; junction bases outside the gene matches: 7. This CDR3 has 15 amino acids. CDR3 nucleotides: TGCAGTGCTAGACCTCCGGGACAGGTTTCCTACGAGCAGTACTTC. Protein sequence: CSARPPGQVSYEQYF.

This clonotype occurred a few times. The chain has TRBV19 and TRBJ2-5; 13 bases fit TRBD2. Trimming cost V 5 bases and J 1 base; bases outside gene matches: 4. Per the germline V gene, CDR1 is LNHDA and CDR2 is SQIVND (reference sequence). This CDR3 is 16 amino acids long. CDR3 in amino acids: CASSPRTSGSQETQYF. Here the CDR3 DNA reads TGTGCCAGTAGTCCGCGGACTAGCGGGAGCCAAGAGACCCAGTACTTC.

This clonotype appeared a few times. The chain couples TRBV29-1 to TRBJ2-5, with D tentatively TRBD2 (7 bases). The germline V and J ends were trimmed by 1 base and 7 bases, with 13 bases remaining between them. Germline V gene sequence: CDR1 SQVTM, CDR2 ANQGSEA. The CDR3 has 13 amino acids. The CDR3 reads CSVEANREGTQYF. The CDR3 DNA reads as TGCAGCGTTGAAGCGAACAGGGAGGGGACCCAGTACTTC.

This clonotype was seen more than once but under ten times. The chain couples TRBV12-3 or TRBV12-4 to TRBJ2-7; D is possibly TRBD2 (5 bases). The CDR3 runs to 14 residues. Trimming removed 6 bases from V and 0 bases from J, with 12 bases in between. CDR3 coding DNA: TGTGCCAGCAGGATCTTAGGGAGCTCCTACGAGCAGTACTTC. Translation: CASRILGSSYEQYF.